The 2 T cell receptor beta chains reported below all come from one sample, sequenced in a study of blood T cell repertoires in COVID-19. Measured with immunoSEQ multiplex PCR; TCRdb has only the in-frame clones, and not every one. The sample comprises roughly 280,000 clones, around 89% of which are singletons, and about 4% rests with the top ten. The sample consisted of PBMCs or T cells enriched from blood (not recorded which). These receptors all come from a woman aged 25 to 45 with acute COVID-19.

As regards this clone: In the same sample, other DNA sequences code for this CDR3. The CDR3 bases are TGTGCCAGCAGTCCAGGGGGTAGGGATGAGCAGTTCTTC. Translated: CASSPGGRDEQFF. This chain joins TRBV28 and TRBJ2-1; 7 bases are a match to TRBD1. The ends lost 5 bases at V and 8 bases at J; junction bases unmatched: 6. There are 13 residues in the CDR3. Germline CDR1 is MDHEN and CDR2 is SYDVKM.

The genes are TRBV27 and TRBJ2-1; weak D call: TRBD2 (6 bases). V was shortened by 3 bases and J by 6 bases, with 21 bases between the two germline ends. CDR3 length: 17 residues. Looked up from germline, CDR1 is MNHEY and CDR2 is SMNVEV (reference sequence). The chain's CDR3 is CASSFSSGEGVSNEQFF. The CDR3 bases are TGTGCCAGCAGTTTCTCCTCGGGAGAGGGAGTCTCCAATGAGCAGTTCTTC.